This T cell receptor beta chain was sequenced during a study of CD8+ T cells in alopecia areata. Extraction and reverse transcription of RNA yielded cDNA as the sequencing template. TCRdb's copy holds only in-frame clones and misses some; the assay was immunoSEQ multiplex PCR. The table includes around 190,000 clones, 56% detected once. The V end was cut by 3 bases, the J end by 4 bases, with 10 bases between. The CDR3 runs 13 residues. The germline CDR1 and CDR2 sequences are MNHEY and SMNVEV (reference sequence). The sequence was obtained from a human donor in good health. The sequencing sample was made of CD8+ T cells sorted from blood. The chain couples TRBV27 to TRBJ2-7; D possibly corresponds to TRBD2 (5 bases). The CDR3, as DNA: TGTGCCAGCAGTTTCGGGGTTTGGTACGAGCAGTACTTC. This encodes CASSFGVWYEQYF.